The next 6 T cell receptor beta chains were all read from a single sample in a study of blood T cells in healthy people across ages. Primed by a sample-barcoded 5' primer and a J-beta primer mix, a second PCR proceeded for 7 to 11 cycles. TCRdb independently ran MiXCR on the 5' RACE reads; one entry per CDR3 protein. The table includes hundreds of thousands of distinct CDR3 sequences, around 25% detected once. These data were likewise used in another study, on T cells of mothers and their children.

Sequences were obtained from blood. The receptors derive from a boy aged 5-17 years in good health.

On this clonotype itself: The CDR3 ends on some other residue instead of the conserved phenylalanine or tryptophan, so this is likely a read error. The chain combines TRBV29-1 with TRBJ2-6; 10 nucleotides match TRBD1. Germline V gives CDR1 SQVTM, CDR2 ANQGSEA. The CDR3 is made up of 14 amino acids. J lost 4 bases, V lost 6 bases, and 3 bases had no gene match. The DNA for the CDR3 is TGCAGCGTCGCGGACAGGGGGGGGGCCAACGTCCTGACTCTC. As protein: CSVADRGGANVLTL.

The chain links TRBV29-1 to TRBJ2-7; TRBD2 agrees at 10 bases. The germline V gene encodes CDR1 SQVTM and CDR2 ANQGSEA. V was pared by 1 base and J by 3 bases, with 0 bases of the junction left unmatched. CDR3 length: 13 residues. The CDR3 sequence is CSVEASGSYEQYF. The CDR3 region has the DNA TGCAGCGTTGAAGCTAGCGGGAGCTACGAGCAGTACTTC.

The rearrangement joins TRBV7-9 to TRBJ1-1; D is uncertain. CDR3 length equals 16 residues. V was pared by 6 bases and J by 5 bases, with 22 bases between. The germline CDR1 and CDR2 sequences are SEHNR and FQNEAQ (reference sequence). The CDR3 spells CASSFEATSDWTEAFF. CDR3 sequence (DNA): TGTGCCAGCAGTTTCGAGGCTACCTCGGACTGGACTGAAGCTTTCTTT.

This clonotype was counted a few times. J is TRBJ2-1 and V is TRBV4-1; no clear D gene. This CDR3 comprises 13 residues. Germline CDR1 reads MGHRA; CDR2 reads YSYEKL. V was clipped by 2 bases and J by 3 bases, with 5 bases between them. The CDR3 DNA is TGCGCCAGCAGCCAAACCAACTACAATGAGCAGTTCTTC. Its protein product is CASSQTNYNEQFF.

The genes are TRBV7-9 and TRBJ1-2; D is ambiguous. V lost 5 bases and J lost 3, with 10 bases in between. The CDR3 extends over 13 amino acids. The germline CDR1 and CDR2 sequences are SEHNR and FQNEAQ (reference sequence). The CDR3 nucleotides are TGTGCCAGCAGCCTCACAGAGCACTATGGCTACACCTTC. This translates into CASSLTEHYGYTF.

This chain joins TRBV28 and TRBJ2-4; D is uncertain. CDR1 is MDHEN and CDR2 is SYDVKM in the germline V gene. The V gene lost 7 bases and the J gene lost 0 bases, with 16 bases spanning the gap. This CDR3 has 16 residues. The CDR3 region is CASTRRARLAKNIQYF. CDR3 DNA sequence: TGTGCCAGCACCCGTAGGGCGCGACTAGCCAAAAACATTCAGTACTTC.